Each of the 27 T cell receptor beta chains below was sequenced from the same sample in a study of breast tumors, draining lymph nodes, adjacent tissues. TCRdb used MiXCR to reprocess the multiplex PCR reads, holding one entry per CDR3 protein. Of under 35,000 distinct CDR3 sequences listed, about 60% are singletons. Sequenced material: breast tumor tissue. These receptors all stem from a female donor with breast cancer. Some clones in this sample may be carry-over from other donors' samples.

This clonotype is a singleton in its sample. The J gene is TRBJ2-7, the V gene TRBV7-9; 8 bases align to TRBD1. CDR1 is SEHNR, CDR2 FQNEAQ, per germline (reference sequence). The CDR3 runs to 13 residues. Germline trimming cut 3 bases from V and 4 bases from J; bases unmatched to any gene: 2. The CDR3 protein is CASSFTGGYEQYF. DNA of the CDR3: TGTGCCAGCAGCTTTACAGGGGGTTACGAGCAGTACTTC.

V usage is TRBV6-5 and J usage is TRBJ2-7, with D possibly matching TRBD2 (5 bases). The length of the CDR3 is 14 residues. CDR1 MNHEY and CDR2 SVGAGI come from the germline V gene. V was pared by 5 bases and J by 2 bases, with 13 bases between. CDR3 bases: TGTGCCAGCAGTCACGTGAGCGGTACCTACGAGCAGTACTTC. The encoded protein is CASSHVSGTYEQYF.

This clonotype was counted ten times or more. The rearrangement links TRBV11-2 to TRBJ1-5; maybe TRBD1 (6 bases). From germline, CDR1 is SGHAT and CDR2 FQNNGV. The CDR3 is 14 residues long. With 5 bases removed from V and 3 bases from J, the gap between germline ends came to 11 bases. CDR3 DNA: TGTGCCAGCAGCCCAGGACAGTTCAATCAGCCCCAGCATTTT. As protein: CASSPGQFNQPQHF.

The CDR3 loop is CASINGGHNSPLHF. CDR3 in DNA: TGTGCCAGCATCAACGGGGGGCATAATTCACCCCTCCACTTT. The rearrangement links TRBV6-6 to TRBJ1-6; D is possibly TRBD1 (6 bases). V lost 7 bases, J lost 5 bases, and 12 bases lay in between. CDR3 length equals 14 residues. The germline V gene encodes CDR1 MNHNY and CDR2 SVGAGI (reference sequence).

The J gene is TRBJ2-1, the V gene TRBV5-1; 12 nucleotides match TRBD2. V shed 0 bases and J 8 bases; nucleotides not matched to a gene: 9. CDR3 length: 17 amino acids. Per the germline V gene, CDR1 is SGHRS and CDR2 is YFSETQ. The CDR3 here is CASSLGLPSGGADEQFF. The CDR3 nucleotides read TGCGCCAGCAGCTTGGGCCTCCCTAGCGGGGGGGCCGATGAGCAGTTCTTC.

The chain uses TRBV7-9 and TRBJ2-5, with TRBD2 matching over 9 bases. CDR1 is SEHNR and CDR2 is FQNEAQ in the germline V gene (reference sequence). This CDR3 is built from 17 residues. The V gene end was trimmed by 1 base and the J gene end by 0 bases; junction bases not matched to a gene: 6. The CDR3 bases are TGTGCCAGCAGCTTAGGACTAGCGGTCGGGTACCAAGAGACCCAGTACTTC. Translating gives CASSLGLAVGYQETQYF.

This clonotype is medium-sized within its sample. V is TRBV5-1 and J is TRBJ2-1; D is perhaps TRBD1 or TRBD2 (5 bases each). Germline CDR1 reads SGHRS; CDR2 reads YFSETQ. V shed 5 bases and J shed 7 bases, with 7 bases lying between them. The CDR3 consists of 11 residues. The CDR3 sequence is CASSWGNEQFF. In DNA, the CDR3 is TGCGCCAGCAGTTGGGGGAATGAGCAGTTCTTC.

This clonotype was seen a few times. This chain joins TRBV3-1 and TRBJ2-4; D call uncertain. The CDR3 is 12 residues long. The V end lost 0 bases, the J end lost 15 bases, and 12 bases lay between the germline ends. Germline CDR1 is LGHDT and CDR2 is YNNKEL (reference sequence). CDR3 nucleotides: TGTGCCAGCAGCCAAGATGGTTGGAAGCGGTACTTC. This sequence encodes CASSQDGWKRYF.

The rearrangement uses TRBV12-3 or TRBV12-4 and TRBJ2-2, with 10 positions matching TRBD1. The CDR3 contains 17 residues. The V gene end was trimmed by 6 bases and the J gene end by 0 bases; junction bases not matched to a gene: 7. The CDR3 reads CASSRQGAIANTGELFF. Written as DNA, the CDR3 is TGTGCCAGCAGCCGACAGGGGGCCATTGCGAACACCGGGGAGCTGTTTTTT.

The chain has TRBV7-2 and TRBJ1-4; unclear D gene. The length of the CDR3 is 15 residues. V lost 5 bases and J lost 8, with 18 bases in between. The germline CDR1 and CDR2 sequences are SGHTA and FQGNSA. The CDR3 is CASSPNGRQREKLFF. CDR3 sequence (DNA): TGTGCCAGCAGCCCTAATGGGAGGCAGAGGGAAAAACTGTTTTTT.

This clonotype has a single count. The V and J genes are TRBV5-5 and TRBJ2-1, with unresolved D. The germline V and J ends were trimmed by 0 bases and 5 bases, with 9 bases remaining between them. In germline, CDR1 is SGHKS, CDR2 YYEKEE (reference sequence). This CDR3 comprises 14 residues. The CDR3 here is CASSLDLGHNEQFF. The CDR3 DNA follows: TGTGCCAGCAGCTTGGACCTAGGACACAATGAGCAGTTCTTC.

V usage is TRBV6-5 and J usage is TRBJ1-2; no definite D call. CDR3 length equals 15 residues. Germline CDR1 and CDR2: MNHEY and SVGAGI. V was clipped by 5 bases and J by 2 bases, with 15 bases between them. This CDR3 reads CASSQDFRENYGYTF. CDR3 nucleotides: TGTGCCAGCAGTCAGGATTTCAGAGAAAACTATGGCTACACCTTC.

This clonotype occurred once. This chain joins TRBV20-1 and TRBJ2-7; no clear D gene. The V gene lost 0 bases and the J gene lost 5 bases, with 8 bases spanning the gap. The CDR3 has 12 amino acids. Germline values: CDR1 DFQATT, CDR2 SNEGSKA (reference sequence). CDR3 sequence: CSAREDLDEQYF. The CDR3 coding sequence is TGCAGTGCTAGAGAAGACCTGGACGAGCAGTACTTC.

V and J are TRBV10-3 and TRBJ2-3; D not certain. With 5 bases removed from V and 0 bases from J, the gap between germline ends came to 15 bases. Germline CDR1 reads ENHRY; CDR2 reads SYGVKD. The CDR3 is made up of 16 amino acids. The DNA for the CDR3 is TGTGCCATCAGTCCCGGCGAGGCTTCTAGCACAGATACGCAGTATTTT. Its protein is CAISPGEASSTDTQYF.

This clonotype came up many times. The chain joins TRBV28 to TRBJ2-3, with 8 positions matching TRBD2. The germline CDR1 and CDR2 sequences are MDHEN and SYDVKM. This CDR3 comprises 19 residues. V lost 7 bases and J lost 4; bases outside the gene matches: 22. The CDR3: CASTLGAGVLILDPDTQYF. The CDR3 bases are TGTGCCAGCACCCTTGGAGCGGGAGTGCTTATTTTAGATCCAGATACGCAGTATTTT.

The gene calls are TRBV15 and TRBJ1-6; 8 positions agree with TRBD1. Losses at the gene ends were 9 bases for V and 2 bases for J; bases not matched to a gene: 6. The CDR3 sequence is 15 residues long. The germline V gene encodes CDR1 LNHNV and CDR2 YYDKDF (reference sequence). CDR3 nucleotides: TGTGCCACTACACAGGGGGTTGCCTATAATTCACCCCTCCACTTT. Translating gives CATTQGVAYNSPLHF.

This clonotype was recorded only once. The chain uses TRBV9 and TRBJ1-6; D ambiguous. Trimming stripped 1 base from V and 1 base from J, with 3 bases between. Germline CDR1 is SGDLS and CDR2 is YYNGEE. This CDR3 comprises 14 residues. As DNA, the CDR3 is TGTGCCAGCAGCGTAACTTCCTATAATTCACCCCTCCACTTT. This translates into CASSVTSYNSPLHF.

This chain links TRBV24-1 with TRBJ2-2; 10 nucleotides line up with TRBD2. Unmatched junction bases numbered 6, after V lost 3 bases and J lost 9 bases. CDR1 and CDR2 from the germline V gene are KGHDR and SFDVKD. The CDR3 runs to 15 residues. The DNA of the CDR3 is TGTGCCACCAGTGATAAGGGACTAGCGAGGAGGGAGCTGTTTTTT. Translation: CATSDKGLARRELFF.

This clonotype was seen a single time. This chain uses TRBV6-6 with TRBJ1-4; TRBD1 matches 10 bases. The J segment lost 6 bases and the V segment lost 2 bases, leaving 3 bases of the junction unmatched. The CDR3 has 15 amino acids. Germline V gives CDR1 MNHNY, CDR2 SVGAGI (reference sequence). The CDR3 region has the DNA TGTGCCAGCAGTTACCCCGGGACAGGGGATGAAAAACTGTTTTTT. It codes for CASSYPGTGDEKLFF.

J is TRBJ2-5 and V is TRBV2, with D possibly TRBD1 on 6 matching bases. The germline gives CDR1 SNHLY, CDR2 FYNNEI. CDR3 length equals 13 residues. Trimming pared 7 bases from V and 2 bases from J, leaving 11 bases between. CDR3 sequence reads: CASTIQGQETQYF. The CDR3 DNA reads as TGTGCCAGCACTATACAGGGTCAAGAGACCCAGTACTTC.

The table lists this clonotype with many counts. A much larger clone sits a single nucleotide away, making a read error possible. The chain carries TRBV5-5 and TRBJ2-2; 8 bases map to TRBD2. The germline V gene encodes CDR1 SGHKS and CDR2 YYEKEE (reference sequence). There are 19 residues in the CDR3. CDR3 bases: TGTGCCAGCACCTTGAAGGCGGCAGCGGGGGTCCCGAACACCGGGGAGCTGTTTTTT. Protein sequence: CASTLKAAAGVPNTGELFF.

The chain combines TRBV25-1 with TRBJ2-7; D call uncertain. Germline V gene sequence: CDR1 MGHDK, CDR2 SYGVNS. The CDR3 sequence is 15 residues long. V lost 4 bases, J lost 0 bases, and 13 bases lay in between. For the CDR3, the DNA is TGTGCCAGCAGTGGGTACGAGGCCGGCTCCTACGAGCAGTACTTC. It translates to CASSGYEAGSYEQYF.

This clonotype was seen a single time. The CDR3 loop reads CASSLGGLIGETQYF. CDR3 DNA sequence: TGTGCCAGCAGCTTAGGGGGGTTGATTGGAGAGACCCAGTACTTC. The chain uses TRBV7-9 and TRBJ2-5; D tentatively fits TRBD1 or TRBD2 (5 bases each). Germline loops: CDR1 SEHNR, CDR2 FQNEAQ (reference sequence). Trimming cost V 1 base and J 4 bases, with 13 bases left between them. The CDR3 contains 15 residues.

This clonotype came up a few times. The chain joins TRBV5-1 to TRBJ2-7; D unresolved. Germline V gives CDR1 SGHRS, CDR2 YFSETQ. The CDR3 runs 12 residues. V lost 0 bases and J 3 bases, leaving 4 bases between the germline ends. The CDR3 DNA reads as TGCGCCAGCAGCTTGGGTGACTACGAGCAGTACTTC. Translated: CASSLGDYEQYF.

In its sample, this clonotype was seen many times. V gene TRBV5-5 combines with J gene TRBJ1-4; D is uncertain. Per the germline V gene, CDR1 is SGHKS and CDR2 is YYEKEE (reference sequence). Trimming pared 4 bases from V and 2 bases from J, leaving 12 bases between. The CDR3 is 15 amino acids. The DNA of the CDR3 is TGTGCCAGCAGCATCAAGCCGGGTACTAATGAAAAACTGTTTTTT. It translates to CASSIKPGTNEKLFF. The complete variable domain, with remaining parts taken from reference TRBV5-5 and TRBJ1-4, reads DAGVTQSPTHLIKTRGQQVTLRCSPISGHKSVSWYQQVLGQGPQFIFQYYEKEERGRGNFPDRFSARQFPNYSSELNVNALLLGDSALYLCASSIKPGTNEKLFFGSGTQLSVL.

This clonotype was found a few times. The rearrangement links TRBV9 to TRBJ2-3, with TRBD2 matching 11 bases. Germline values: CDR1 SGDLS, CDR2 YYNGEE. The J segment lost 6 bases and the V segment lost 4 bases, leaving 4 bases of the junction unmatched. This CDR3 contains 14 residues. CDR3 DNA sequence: TGTGCCAGCAGCCATAGCGGGGGGGCGGATACGCAGTATTTT. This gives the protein CASSHSGGADTQYF. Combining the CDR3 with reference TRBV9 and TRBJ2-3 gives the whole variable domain DSGVTQTPKHLITATGQRVTLRCSPRSGDLSVYWYQQSLDQGLQFLIQYYNGEERAKGNILERFSAQQFPDLHSELNLSSLELGDSALYFCASSHSGGADTQYFGPGTRLTVL.

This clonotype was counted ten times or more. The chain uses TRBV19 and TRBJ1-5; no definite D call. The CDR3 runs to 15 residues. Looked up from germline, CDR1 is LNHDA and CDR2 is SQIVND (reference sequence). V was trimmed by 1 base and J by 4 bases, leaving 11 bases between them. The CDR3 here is CASSIGSVRNQPQHF. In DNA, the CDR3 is TGTGCCAGTAGTATAGGGTCTGTTAGAAATCAGCCCCAGCATTTT.